The TCR beta chain under discussion was sequenced for a study of blood T cells in healthy people across ages. The individuals who served as donors were healthy Caucasians living in Russia, aged about 6 to 100. Per the germline V gene, CDR1 is MGHDK and CDR2 is SYGVNS. The CDR3 runs to 18 residues. Trimming cost V 2 bases and J 0 bases, with 16 bases left between them. The authors ran a second PCR of about 7 to 12 cycles using a sample-barcoded 5' primer and a J-beta primer mix. Each CDR3 protein gets one entry after TCRdb re-called the 5' RACE reads with MiXCR. Of 1.5 million to 2 million distinct CDR3 sequences in the sample, about 28% are singletons; the top ten hold more than 6%.

The receptor's source is a woman in her thirties in good health. Material for sequencing was blood. This sequence joins TRBV25-1 and TRBJ1-4; D is undetermined. In DNA form, the CDR3 reads TGTGCCAGCAGTGAACCCCGCGCGGGATGGGCAACTAATGAAAAACTGTTTTTT. Encoded protein: CASSEPRAGWATNEKLFF.